This TCR beta chain was observed in a study of pediatric ulcerative colitis (dated by TCRdb to the late 2010s). Background for the entire study: Of the ulcerative colitis patients, roughly seven had pancolitis and two had left-sided colitis, and histology in every patient was consistent with ulcerative colitis. By Pediatric Ulcerative Colitis Activity Index, mild disease was classified in a couple of patients, moderate disease in several and acute severe colitis in three. From 8 to 10 newly diagnosed, treatment-naive pediatric ulcerative colitis patients and four non-IBD control children, paired blood and rectal samples were collected.

The research as a whole found: With only a handful of individuals, the healthy control group was small. Significantly higher autologous blood-rectal clonal overlap was found in ulcerative colitis patients than in controls, which suggested increased T cell trafficking to inflamed tissue. Features of the rectal repertoire distinguished controls, mild-moderate colitis patients and acute severe colitis patients, and in acute severe colitis rectal diversity was lower because of clonal expansions. A couple of rectal CDR3 clonotypes were present in all ulcerative colitis patients and in none of the controls. T cells from blood may have been included in the rectal pinch biopsies, particularly in patients with overt colitis. For technical reasons, substantially fewer templates were yielded by the blood samples of two patients, and these blood samples were excluded from blood-rectal overlap analysis. Because repertoires came from total lymphocyte DNA, patterns in rare subsets such as regulatory T cells may not be reflected.

During colonoscopy, one to two pinch biopsies were obtained from the rectum for research. Ulcerative colitis patients had received no immunosuppressive medication before the diagnostic colonoscopy. Before DNA was isolated, the rectal biopsies underwent proteinase K digestion. The Wizard kit (Promega) was used to extract genomic DNA from the blood and intestinal samples. Rearranged CDR3 beta regions were amplified from genomic DNA with multiplex V and J primers using the immunoSEQ TRB Survey service. To keep sequencing depth equal across samples, survey-level depth of up to 500,000 reads per sample was applied. Libraries were purified, pooled and sequenced on Illumina technology. From the authors' description of their analysis: Productive clonality, sample overlap, pairwise scatters, CDR3 beta length, V/D/J gene usage and productiveness were all assessed with the immunoSEQ online tools. Calculated diversity was the number of unique rearrangements divided by total templates times 100; Shannon and Simpson indices were also computed. Z-score normalized data were analyzed by principal component analysis with the R prcomp function and the ggbiplot package. Morisita's index was used to quantify the clonal overlap between blood and rectum within each subject. TCRdb retrieved this table from immuneACCESS and kept in-frame rearrangements only. Not all clones are present; in checked studies, unresolved V genes account for under half, and no reason is known for the remainder. D and trimming come from the DNA, and the V and J calls and clone size come from that table. Counted in this sample were 18,000 or so clones; roughly 69% of them appeared once. Under 7.5% of the sample goes to the ten largest clones.

Of note for this clone: This receptor's antigen is unknown. Per-nucleotide qualities are absent, and no much larger clonotype sits a single base away.

This clonotype was obtained from a boy aged 10-17 years with moderate ulcerative colitis. Sequences were obtained from gut tissue.

CDR3 loop: CASEITGQDHYGYTF. The DNA is TGTGCCAGCGAAATAACGGGCCAGGACCACTATGGCTACACCTTC. Recombination linked TRBV5-6 to TRBJ1-2; no D gene can be assigned with confidence. At the junction V is shortened by 7 bases and J by 3 bases, with 19 bases in between. Counted from cysteine to phenylalanine, this CDR3 has 15 amino acids. Just the 45-base CDR3 DNA is kept, in frame starting at base 1. Looking up the germline V gene yields CDR1 SGHDT and CDR2 YYEEEE.